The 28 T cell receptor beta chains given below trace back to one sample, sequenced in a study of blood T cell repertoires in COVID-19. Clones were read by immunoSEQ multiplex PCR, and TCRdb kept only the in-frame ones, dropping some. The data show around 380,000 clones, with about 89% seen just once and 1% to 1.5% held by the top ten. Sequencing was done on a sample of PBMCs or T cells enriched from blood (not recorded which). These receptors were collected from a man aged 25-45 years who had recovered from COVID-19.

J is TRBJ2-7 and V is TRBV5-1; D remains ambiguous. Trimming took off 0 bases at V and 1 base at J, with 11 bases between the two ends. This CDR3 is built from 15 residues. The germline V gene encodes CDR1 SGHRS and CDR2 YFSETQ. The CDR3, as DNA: TGCGCCAGCAGCTTGGTTCTAGATAGGTCCTACGAGCAGTACTTC. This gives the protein CASSLVLDRSYEQYF. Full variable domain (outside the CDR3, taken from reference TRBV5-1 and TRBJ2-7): KAGVTQTPRYLIKTRGQQVTLSCSPISGHRSVSWYQQTPGQGLQFLFEYFSETQRNKGNFPGRFSGRQFSNSRSEMNVSTLELGDSALYLCASSLVLDRSYEQYFGPGTRLTVT.

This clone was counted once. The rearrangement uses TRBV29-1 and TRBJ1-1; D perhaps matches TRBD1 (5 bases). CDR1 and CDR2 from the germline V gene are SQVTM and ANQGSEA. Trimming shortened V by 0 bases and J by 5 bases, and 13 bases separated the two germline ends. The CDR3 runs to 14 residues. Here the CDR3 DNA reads TGCAGCGTTGAAGATCAAGGGGTGAGGACTGAAGCTTTCTTT. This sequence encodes CSVEDQGVRTEAFF. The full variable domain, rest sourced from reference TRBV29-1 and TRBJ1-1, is SAVISQKPSRDICQRGTSLTIQCQVDSQVTMMFWYRQQPGQSLTLIATANQGSEATYESGFVIDKFPISRPNLTFSTLTVSNMSPEDSSIYLCSVEDQGVRTEAFFGQGTRLTVV.

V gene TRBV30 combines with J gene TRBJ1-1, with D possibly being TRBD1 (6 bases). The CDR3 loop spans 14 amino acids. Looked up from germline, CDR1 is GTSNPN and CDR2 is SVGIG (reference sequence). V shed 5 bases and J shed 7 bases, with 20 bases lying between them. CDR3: CAWDQGNQVDEAFF. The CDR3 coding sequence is TGTGCCTGGGATCAGGGGAATCAGGTGGATGAAGCTTTCTTT.

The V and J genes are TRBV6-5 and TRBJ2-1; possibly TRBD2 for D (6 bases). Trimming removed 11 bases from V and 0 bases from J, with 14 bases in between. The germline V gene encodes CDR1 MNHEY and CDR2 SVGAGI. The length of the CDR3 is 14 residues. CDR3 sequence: CACRVGSSYNEQFF. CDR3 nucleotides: TGTGCCTGCCGGGTCGGGAGCTCCTACAATGAGCAGTTCTTC.

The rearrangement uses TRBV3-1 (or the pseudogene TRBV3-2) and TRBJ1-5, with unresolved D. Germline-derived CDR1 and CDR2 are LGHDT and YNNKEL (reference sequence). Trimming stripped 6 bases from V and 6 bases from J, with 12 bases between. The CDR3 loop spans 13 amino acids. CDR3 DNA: TGTGCCAGCAGTCCTGGAGCACGTCAGCCCCAGCATTTT. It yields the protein CASSPGARQPQHF.

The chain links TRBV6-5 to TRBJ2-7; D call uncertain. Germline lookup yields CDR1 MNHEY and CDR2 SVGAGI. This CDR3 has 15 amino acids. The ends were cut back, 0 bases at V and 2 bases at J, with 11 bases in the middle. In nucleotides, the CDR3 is TGTGCCAGCAGTTACTCGCGCAGGATGGCCTACGAGCAGTACTTC. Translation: CASSYSRRMAYEQYF.

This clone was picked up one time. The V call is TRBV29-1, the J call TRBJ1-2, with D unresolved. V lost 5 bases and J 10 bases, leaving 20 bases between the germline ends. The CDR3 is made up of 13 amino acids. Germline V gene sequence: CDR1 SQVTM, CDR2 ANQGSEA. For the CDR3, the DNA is TGCAGCGTTTATGGAGGGCGGGCGTCGGTCTACACCTTC. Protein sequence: CSVYGGRASVYTF.

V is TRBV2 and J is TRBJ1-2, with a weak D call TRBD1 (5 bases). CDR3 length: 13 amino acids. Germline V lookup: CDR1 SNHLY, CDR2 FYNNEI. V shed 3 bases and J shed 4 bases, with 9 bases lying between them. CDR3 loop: CASSDGGAYGYTF. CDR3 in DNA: TGTGCCAGCAGTGACGGGGGTGCCTATGGCTACACCTTC.

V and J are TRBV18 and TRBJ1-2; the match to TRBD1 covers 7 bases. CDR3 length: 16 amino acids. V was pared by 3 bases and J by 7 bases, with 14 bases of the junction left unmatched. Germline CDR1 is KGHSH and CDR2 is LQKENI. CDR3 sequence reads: CASSPGSVPTGPGYTF. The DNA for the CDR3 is TGTGCCAGCTCACCCGGATCCGTTCCGACAGGGCCTGGCTACACCTTC.

This chain's CDR3 is CASSWGTTNSPLHF. Written as DNA, the CDR3 is TGTGCCAGCAGTTGGGGGACAACTAATTCACCCCTCCACTTT. The V gene is TRBV27, the J gene TRBJ1-6; maybe TRBD1 (6 bases). The CDR3 is 14 residues long. In germline, CDR1 is MNHEY, CDR2 SMNVEV (reference sequence). Trimming stripped 4 bases from V and 6 bases from J, with 10 bases between.

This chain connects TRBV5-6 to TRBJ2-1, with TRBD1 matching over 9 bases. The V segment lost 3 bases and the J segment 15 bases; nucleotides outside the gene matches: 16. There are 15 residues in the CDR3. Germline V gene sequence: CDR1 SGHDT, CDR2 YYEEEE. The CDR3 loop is CASSWVFEDRGGLFF. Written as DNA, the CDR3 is TGTGCCAGCAGCTGGGTCTTTGAGGACAGGGGAGGTTTGTTCTTC.

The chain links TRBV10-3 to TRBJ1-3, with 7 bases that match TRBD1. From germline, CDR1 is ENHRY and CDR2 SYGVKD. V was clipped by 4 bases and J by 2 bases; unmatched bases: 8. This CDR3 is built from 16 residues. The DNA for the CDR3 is TGTGCCATCAGTGGGGGGACAGTCCACACTGGAAACACCATATATTTT. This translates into CAISGGTVHTGNTIYF.

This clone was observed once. CDR3 region: CASSLGREDNEKLFF. The CDR3 DNA reads TGTGCCAGCAGTCTCGGTCGCGAAGATAATGAAAAACTGTTTTTT. The genes are TRBV27 and TRBJ1-4, with D uncertain. Germline CDR1 and CDR2: MNHEY and SMNVEV (reference sequence). The CDR3 loop spans 15 amino acids. V lost 5 bases, J lost 4 bases, and 14 bases lay in between.

The CDR3 sequence is CASSLASASTDTQYF. In nucleotides, the CDR3 is TGTGCCAGCAGCTTAGCTAGCGCCAGCACAGATACGCAGTATTTT. The V gene is TRBV7-2, the J gene TRBJ2-3, with D possibly matching TRBD2 (5 bases). Germline V gene lookup returns CDR1 SGHTA and CDR2 FQGNSA. This CDR3 has 15 residues. V was cut by 0 bases and J by 0 bases, with 7 bases left in between. Full variable domain (rest looked up from reference TRBV7-2 and TRBJ2-3): GAGVSQSPSNKVTEKGKDVELRCDPISGHTALYWYRQSLGQGLEFLIYFQGNSAPDKSGLPSDRFSAERTGGSVSTLTIQRTQQEDSAVYLCASSLASASTDTQYFGPGTRLTVL.

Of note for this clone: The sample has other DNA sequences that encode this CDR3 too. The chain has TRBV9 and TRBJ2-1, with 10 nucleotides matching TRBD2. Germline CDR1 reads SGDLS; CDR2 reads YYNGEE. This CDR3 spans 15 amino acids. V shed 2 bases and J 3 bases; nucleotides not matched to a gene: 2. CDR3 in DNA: TGTGCCAGCAGCGTTATAGCGGGGGGCTACAATGAGCAGTTCTTC. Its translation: CASSVIAGGYNEQFF.

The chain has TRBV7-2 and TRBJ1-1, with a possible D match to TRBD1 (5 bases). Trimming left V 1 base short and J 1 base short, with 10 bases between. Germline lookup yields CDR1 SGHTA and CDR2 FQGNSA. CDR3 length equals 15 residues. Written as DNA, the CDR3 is TGTGCCAGCAGCTTAGTTCGGGGGGGGAACACTGAAGCTTTCTTT. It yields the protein CASSLVRGGNTEAFF.

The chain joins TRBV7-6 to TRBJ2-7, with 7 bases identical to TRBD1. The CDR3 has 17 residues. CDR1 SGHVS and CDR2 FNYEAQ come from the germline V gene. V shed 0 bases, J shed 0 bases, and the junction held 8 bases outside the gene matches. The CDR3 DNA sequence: TGTGCCAGCAGCTTAGCGTTAGGGGGCAGAAACTCCTACGAGCAGTACTTC. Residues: CASSLALGGRNSYEQYF. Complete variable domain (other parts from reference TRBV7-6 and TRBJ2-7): GAGVSQSPRYKVTKRGQDVALRCDPISGHVSLYWYRQALGQGPEFLTYFNYEAQQDKSGLPNDRFSAERPEGSISTLTIQRTEQRDSAMYRCASSLALGGRNSYEQYFGPGTRLTVT.

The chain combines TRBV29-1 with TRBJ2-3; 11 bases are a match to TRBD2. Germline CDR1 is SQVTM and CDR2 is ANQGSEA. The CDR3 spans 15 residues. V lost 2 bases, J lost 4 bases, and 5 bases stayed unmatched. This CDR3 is CSVERSSGGADTQYF. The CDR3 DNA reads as TGCAGCGTTGAAAGAAGTAGCGGGGGGGCAGATACGCAGTATTTT.

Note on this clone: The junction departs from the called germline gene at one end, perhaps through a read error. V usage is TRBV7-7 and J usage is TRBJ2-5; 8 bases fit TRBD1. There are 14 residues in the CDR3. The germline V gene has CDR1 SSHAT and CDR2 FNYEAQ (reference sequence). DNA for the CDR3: TGTGCTAGCAGCTTGCAGGGGGCTCGAGAGACCCAGTACTTC. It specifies CASSLQGARETQYF. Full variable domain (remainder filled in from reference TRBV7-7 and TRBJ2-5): GAGVSQSPRYKVTKRGQDVTLRCDPISSHATLYWYQQALGQGPEFLTYFNYEAQPDKSGLPSDRFSAERPEGSISTLTIQRTEQRDSAMYRCASSLQGARETQYFGPGTRLLVL.

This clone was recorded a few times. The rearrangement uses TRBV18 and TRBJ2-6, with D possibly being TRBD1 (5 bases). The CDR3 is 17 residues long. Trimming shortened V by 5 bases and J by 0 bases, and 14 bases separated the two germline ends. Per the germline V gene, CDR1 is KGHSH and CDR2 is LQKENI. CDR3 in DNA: TGTGCCAGCTCATACGGCCCCAGGGACTCTGGGGCCAACGTCCTGACTTTC. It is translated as CASSYGPRDSGANVLTF.

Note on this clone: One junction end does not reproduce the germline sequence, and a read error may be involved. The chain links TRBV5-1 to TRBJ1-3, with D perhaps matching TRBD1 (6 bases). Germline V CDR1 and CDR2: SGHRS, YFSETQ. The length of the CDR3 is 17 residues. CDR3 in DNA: TGCGCCAGCAGCTTGGGCAACAGGGAAGACTCTGGAAACACTATATATTTT. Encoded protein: CASSLGNREDSGNTIYF.

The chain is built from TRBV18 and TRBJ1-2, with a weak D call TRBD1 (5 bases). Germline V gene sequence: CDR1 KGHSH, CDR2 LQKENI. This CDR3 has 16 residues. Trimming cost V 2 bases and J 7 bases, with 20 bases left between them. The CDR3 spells CASSPNGGKIQLGYTF. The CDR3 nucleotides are TGTGCCAGCTCACCAAACGGGGGGAAAATACAACTTGGCTACACCTTC.

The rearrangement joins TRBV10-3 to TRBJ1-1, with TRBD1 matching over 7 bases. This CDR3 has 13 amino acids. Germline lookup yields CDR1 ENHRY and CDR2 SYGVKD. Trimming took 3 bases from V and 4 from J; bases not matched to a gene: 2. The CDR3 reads CAISDHRGTEAFF. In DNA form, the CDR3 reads TGTGCCATCAGTGATCACAGGGGCACTGAAGCTTTCTTT.

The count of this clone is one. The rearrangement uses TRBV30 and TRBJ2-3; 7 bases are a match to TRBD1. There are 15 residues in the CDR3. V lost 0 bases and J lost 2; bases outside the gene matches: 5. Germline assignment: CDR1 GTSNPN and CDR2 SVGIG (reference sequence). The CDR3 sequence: CAWSVGQAFTDTQYF. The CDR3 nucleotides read TGTGCCTGGAGTGTCGGACAGGCATTCACAGATACGCAGTATTTT.

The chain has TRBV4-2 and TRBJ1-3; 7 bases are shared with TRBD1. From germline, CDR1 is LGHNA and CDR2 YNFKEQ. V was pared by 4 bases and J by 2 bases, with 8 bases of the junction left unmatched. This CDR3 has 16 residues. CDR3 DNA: TGTGCCAGCAGCCCCACGGGCAGGGGGACTGGAAACACCATATATTTT. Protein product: CASSPTGRGTGNTIYF.

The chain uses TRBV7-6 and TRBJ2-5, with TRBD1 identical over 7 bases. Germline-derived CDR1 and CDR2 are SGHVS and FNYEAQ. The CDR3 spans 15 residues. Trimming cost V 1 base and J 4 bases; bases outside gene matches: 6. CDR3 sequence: CASSLVRSGGETQYF. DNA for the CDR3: TGTGCCAGCAGCTTAGTGCGATCAGGGGGAGAGACCCAGTACTTC.

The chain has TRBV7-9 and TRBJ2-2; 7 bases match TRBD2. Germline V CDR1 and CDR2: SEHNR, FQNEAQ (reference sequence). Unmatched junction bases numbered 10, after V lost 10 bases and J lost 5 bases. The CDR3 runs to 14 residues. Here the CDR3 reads CAIQWGGRTGELFF. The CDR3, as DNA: TGTGCCATTCAATGGGGAGGGCGGACCGGGGAGCTGTTTTTT.

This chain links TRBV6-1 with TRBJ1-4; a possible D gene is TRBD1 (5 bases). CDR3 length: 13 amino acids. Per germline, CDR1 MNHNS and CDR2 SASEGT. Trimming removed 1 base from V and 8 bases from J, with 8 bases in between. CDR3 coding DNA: TGTGCCAGCAGTGAAGGGGGCAGCGAAAAACTGTTTTTT. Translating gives CASSEGGSEKLFF.